The clone carrying this T cell receptor beta chain was counted only a few times. Its antigen remains unknown. The junction differs from germline at one of its ends, possibly a read error. This sample is drawn from a study of T cells in Graves' hyperthyroidism and ophthalmopathy. Study-wide findings and caveats: In validation, the model predicted ophthalmopathy. These predictions came a median approximately 5.9 months before onset.

Regions amplified from RNA transcripts were the TCR beta CDR3 regions. A set of HTBI primers served as the primers for a first-round RT-PCR of the TCR CDR3. TCRdb redid the calling of the multiplex PCR reads with MiXCR, one entry per CDR3 protein. The table lists hundreds of thousands of distinct CDR3 sequences, roughly a sixth of them singletons. The V gene's germline CDR1 is SSHAT and CDR2 FNYEAQ (reference sequence). The CDR3 loop spans 15 amino acids. The sequence was obtained from a woman under 30 with Graves' hyperthyroidism. The chain recombines TRBV7-7 with TRBJ2-3; TRBD2 agrees at 9 bases. Sequencing was performed on blood. CDR3 sequence reads: CASSKSGGLTDTQYF. The CDR3 DNA sequence: TGTGCTAGCAGCAAGAGCGGGGGGCTCACAGATACGCAGTATTTT.